This TCR beta chain was retrieved from a study of control samples from healthy donors and cancer patients. The CDR3 is 15 residues long. The V gene's germline CDR1 is MGHRA and CDR2 YSYEKL. V shed 0 bases, J shed 3 bases, and the junction held 3 bases outside the gene matches. Repertoires were generated with immunoSEQ multiplex PCR, while TCRdb's copy carries only in-frame clones and drops some. The sample has roughly 100,000 clones, around 89% seen once. This clonotype was sampled from a man between 60 and 70 years old with lung cancer. The chain uses TRBV4-1 and TRBJ2-3; 7 nucleotides match TRBD1. Sequenced material: PBMCs. CDR3 in DNA: TGCGCCAGCAGCCAAGACGACAGGGAGACAGATACGCAGTATTTT. Translating it yields CASSQDDRETDTQYF.